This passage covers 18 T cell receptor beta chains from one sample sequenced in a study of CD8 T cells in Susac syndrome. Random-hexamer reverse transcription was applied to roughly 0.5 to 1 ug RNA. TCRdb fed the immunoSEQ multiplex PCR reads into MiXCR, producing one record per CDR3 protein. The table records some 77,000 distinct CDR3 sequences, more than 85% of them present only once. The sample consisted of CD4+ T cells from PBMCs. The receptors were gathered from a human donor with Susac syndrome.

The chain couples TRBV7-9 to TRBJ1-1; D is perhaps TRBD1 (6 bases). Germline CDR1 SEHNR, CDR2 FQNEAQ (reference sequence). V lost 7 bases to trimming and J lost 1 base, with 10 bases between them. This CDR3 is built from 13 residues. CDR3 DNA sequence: TGTGCCAGCAACCGAGGGGGGAACACTGAAGCTTTCTTT. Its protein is CASNRGGNTEAFF. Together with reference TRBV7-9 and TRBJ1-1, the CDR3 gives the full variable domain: DTGVSQNPRHKITKRGQNVTFRCDPISEHNRLYWYRQTLGQGPEFLTYFQNEAQLEKSRLLSDRFSAERPKGSFSTLEIQRTEQGDSAMYLCASNRGGNTEAFFGQGTRLTVV.

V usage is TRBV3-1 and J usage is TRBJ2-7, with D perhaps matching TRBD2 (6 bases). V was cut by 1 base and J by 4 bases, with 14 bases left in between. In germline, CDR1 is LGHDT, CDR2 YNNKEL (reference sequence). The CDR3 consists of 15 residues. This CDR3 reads CASSQGISGGYEQYF. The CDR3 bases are TGTGCCAGCAGCCAAGGGATTAGCGGAGGGTACGAGCAGTACTTC.

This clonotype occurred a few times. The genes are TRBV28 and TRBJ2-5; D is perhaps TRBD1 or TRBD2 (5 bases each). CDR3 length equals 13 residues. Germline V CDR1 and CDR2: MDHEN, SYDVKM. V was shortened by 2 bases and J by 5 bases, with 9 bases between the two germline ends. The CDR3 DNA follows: TGTGCCAGCAGTTTAGGGGGTGGGGAGACCCAGTACTTC. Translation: CASSLGGGETQYF.

CDR3 in DNA: TGCGCCAGCAGCGGGACAGGGGGCGCAAGGGCCAACGTCCTGACTTTC. Translating it yields CASSGTGGARANVLTF. The genes are TRBV5-1 and TRBJ2-6, with 12 bases matching TRBD1. The CDR3 is 16 residues long. Germline V lookup: CDR1 SGHRS, CDR2 YFSETQ. Trimming cost V 4 bases and J 5 bases; bases outside gene matches: 4.

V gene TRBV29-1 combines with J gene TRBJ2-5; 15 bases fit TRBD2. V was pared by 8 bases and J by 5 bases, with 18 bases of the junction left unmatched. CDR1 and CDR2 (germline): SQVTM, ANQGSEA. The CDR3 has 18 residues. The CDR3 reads CSRTSGRENPLRWETQYF. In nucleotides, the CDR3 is TGCAGCCGGACTAGCGGGAGGGAAAATCCCCTAAGGTGGGAGACCCAGTACTTC. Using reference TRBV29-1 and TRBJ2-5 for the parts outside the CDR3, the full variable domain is SAVISQKPSRDICQRGTSLTIQCQVDSQVTMMFWYRQQPGQSLTLIATANQGSEATYESGFVIDKFPISRPNLTFSTLTVSNMSPEDSSIYLCSRTSGRENPLRWETQYFGPGTRLLVL.

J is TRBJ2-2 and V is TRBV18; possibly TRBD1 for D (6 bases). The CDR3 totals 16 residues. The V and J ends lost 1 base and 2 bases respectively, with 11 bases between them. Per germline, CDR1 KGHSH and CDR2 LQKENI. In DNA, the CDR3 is TGTGCCAGCTCACCACTCGAGGACAGAAACACCGGGGAGCTGTTTTTT. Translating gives CASSPLEDRNTGELFF.

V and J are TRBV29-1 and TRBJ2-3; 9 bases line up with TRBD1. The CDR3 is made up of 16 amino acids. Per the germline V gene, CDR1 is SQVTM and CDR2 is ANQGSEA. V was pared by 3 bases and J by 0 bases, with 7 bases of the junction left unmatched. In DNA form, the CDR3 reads TGCAGCGTTGAGGACACCGGGACAGGGAGCACAGATACGCAGTATTTT. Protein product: CSVEDTGTGSTDTQYF.

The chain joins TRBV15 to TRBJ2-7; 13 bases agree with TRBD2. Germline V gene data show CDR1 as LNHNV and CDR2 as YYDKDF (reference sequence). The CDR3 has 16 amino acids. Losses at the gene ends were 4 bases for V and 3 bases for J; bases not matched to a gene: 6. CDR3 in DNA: TGTGCCACCAGCAATCCGGGACTAGCGGGAAGCTACGAGCAGTACTTC. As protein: CATSNPGLAGSYEQYF.

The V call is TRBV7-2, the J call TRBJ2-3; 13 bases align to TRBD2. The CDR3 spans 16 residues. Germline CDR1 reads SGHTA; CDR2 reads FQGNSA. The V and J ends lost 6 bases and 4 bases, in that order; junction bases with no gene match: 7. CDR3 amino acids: CASSSGLAGFADTQYF. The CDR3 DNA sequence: TGTGCCAGCAGTTCGGGACTAGCGGGATTCGCAGATACGCAGTATTTT.

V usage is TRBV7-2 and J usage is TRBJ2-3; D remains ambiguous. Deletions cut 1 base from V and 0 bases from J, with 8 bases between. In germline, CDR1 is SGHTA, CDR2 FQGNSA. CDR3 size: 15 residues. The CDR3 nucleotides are TGTGCCAGCAGCTTAGTAATCACTAGCACAGATACGCAGTATTTT. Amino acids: CASSLVITSTDTQYF.

The CDR3 DNA is TGTGCCAGCAGCTTTTTCGGAACAGCTAATTCACCCCTCCACTTT. Its protein product is CASSFFGTANSPLHF. The chain recombines TRBV7-2 with TRBJ1-6; D is ambiguous. The V end lost 3 bases, the J end lost 6 bases, and 12 bases lay between the germline ends. The germline V gene has CDR1 SGHTA and CDR2 FQGNSA. The CDR3 totals 15 residues.

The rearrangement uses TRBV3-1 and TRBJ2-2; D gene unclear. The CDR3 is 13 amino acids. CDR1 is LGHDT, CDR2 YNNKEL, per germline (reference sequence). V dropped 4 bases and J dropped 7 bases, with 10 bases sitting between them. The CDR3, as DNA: TGTGCCAGCAGCCGCCGCCCCGTCGGGGAGCTGTTTTTT. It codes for CASSRRPVGELFF.

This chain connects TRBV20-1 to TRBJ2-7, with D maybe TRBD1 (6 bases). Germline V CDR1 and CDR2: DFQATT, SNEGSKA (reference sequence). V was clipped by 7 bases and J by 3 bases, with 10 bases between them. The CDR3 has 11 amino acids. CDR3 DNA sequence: TGCAGTGTCTGGGACAACTACGAGCAGTACTTC. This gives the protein CSVWDNYEQYF.

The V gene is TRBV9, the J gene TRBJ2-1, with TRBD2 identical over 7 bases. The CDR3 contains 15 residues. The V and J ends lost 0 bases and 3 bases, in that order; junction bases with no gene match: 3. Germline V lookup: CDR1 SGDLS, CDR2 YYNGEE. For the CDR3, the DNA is TGTGCCAGCAGCGTAGGACTAGCTGACTACAATGAGCAGTTCTTC. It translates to CASSVGLADYNEQFF. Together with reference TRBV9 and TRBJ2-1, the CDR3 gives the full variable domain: DSGVTQTPKHLITATGQRVTLRCSPRSGDLSVYWYQQSLDQGLQFLIQYYNGEERAKGNILERFSAQQFPDLHSELNLSSLELGDSALYFCASSVGLADYNEQFFGPGTRLTVL.

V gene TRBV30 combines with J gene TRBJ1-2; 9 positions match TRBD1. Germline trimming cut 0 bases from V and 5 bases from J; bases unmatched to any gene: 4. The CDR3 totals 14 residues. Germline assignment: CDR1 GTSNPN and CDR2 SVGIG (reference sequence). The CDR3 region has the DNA TGTGCCTGGAGTGTCACTGGACAGGGGTATGGCTACACCTTC. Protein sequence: CAWSVTGQGYGYTF.

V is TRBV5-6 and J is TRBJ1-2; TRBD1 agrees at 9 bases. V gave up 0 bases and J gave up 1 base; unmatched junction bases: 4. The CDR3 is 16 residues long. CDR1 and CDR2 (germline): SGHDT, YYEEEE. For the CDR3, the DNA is TGTGCCAGCAGCTTGGACGGGACAGGGATTAACTATGGCTACACCTTC. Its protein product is CASSLDGTGINYGYTF. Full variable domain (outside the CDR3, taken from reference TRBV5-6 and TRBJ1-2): DAGVTQSPTHLIKTRGQQVTLRCSPKSGHDTVSWYQQALGQGPQFIFQYYEEEERQRGNFPDRFSGHQFPNYSSELNVNALLLGDSALYLCASSLDGTGINYGYTFGSGTRLTVV.

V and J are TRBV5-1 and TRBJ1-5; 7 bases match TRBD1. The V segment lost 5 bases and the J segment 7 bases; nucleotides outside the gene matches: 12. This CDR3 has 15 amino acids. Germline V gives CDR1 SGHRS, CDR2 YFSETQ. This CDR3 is CASSRVGGAGQPQHF. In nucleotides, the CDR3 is TGCGCCAGCAGTCGTGTAGGGGGCGCAGGGCAGCCCCAGCATTTT.

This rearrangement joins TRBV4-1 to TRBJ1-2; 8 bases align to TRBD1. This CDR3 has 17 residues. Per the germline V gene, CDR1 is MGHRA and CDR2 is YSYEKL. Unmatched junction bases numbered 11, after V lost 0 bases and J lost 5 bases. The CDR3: CASSQDLPGQGSYGYTF. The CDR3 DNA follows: TGCGCCAGCAGCCAAGATCTCCCTGGACAGGGATCTTATGGCTACACCTTC.